What follows are 22 T cell receptor beta chains derived from one specimen sequenced in a study of shared clonotypes between healthy human individuals. Sequenced by immunoSEQ multiplex PCR; TCRdb stores in-frame clones only, minus some. The sample yields about 480,000 clones, more than 65% seen once. The sample taken for sequencing was PBMCs. These TCRs come from a woman aged 40-49 years in good health. Some clones in this sample may be carry-over from other donors' samples.

The chain links TRBV6-1 to TRBJ2-7; 8 bases align to TRBD2. Germline V gives CDR1 MNHNS, CDR2 SASEGT. The CDR3 spans 15 residues. Trimming cost V 6 bases and J 3 bases; bases outside gene matches: 10. The CDR3 region has the DNA TGTGCCAGCAGGACATCGGGACTAGTGAGCTACGAGCAGTACTTC. This encodes CASRTSGLVSYEQYF.

This chain links TRBV7-8 with TRBJ2-7; 12 bases line up with TRBD2. The CDR3 extends over 15 amino acids. Trimming removed 4 bases from V and 2 bases from J; junction bases left unmatched: 3. CDR1 SGHVS and CDR2 FQNEAQ come from the germline V gene. The CDR3 DNA follows: TGTGCCAGCAGCTCGACTAGCGGGAGTCCCTACGAGCAGTACTTC. Translation gives CASSSTSGSPYEQYF.

The chain couples TRBV11-2 to TRBJ2-5, with 16 bases lining up with TRBD2. CDR3 size: 16 residues. Trimming cost V 0 bases and J 9 bases; bases outside gene matches: 4. Germline V gives CDR1 SGHAT, CDR2 FQNNGV. The CDR3 DNA follows: TGTGCCAGCAGCTTAGAAGGGACTAGCGGGAGGGCGGCCCAGTACTTC. Its translation is CASSLEGTSGRAAQYF.

The rearrangement uses TRBV20-1 and TRBJ1-4; D is unresolved. Trimming pared 3 bases from V and 7 bases from J, leaving 6 bases between. The V gene's germline CDR1 is DFQATT and CDR2 SNEGSKA (reference sequence). The CDR3 extends over 11 amino acids. The CDR3 here is CSASRFEKLFF. CDR3 bases: TGCAGTGCTAGTCGTTTTGAAAAACTGTTTTTT.

The chain combines TRBV15 with TRBJ2-7, with D possibly TRBD2 on 5 matching bases. The CDR3 consists of 14 residues. CDR1 and CDR2 from the germline V gene are LNHNV and YYDKDF (reference sequence). V shed 0 bases and J shed 6 bases, with 12 bases lying between them. This CDR3 is CATSRETRSAEQYF. The CDR3 nucleotides are TGTGCCACCAGCAGAGAAACTAGGAGTGCCGAGCAGTACTTC.

Only one count was recorded for this clone. V usage is TRBV7-9 and J usage is TRBJ1-5, with D perhaps matching TRBD1 (5 bases). Germline V gene lookup returns CDR1 SEHNR and CDR2 FQNEAQ (reference sequence). This CDR3 is built from 15 residues. Trimming cost V 2 bases and J 3 bases, with 11 bases left between them. CDR3 in amino acids: CASSLRGQANQPQHF. The CDR3 DNA sequence: TGTGCCAGCAGCTTACGTGGACAAGCCAATCAGCCCCAGCATTTT.

The chain joins TRBV18 to TRBJ2-2; D is perhaps TRBD1 (6 bases). The CDR3 has 14 amino acids. The V end lost 3 bases, the J end lost 2 bases, and 7 bases lay between the germline ends. The germline V gene has CDR1 KGHSH and CDR2 LQKENI. CDR3 nucleotide sequence: TGTGCCAGCTCACCGGACAGAAACACCGGGGAGCTGTTTTTT. Amino acids: CASSPDRNTGELFF.

This chain connects TRBV12-2 to TRBJ2-7; the table gives TRBD2 as D, unverified against the DNA. TRBV12-2 is listed as a pseudogene. CDR3 size: 16 residues. CDR3 residues: CASRLPPGLHYYEQYF. The CDR3 DNA is TGTGCAAGTCGCTTGCCGCCGGGACTCCATTACTACGAGCAGTACTTC.

The chain combines TRBV28 with TRBJ2-7; a possible D gene is TRBD1 (6 bases). Trimming shortened V by 6 bases and J by 2 bases, and 14 bases separated the two germline ends. The CDR3 length is 14 residues. The germline V gene encodes CDR1 MDHEN and CDR2 SYDVKM. CDR3 protein: CASRAQGSTYEQYF. CDR3 nucleotide sequence: TGTGCCAGCAGAGCACAGGGATCGACCTACGAGCAGTACTTC.

The V gene is TRBV7-3, the J gene TRBJ2-5; TRBD1 is a possible D gene (6 bases). The length of the CDR3 is 15 residues. Germline V gene lookup returns CDR1 SGHTA and CDR2 FQGTGA. The V gene lost 1 base and the J gene lost 3 bases, with 12 bases spanning the gap. The CDR3 nucleotides are TGTGCCAGCAGCTTAAGCTGGGACAACAAAGAGACCCAGTACTTC. This sequence encodes CASSLSWDNKETQYF.

The J gene is TRBJ1-1, the V gene TRBV19; no reliable D call. CDR3 length equals 15 residues. Per germline, CDR1 LNHDA and CDR2 SQIVND (reference sequence). Trimming removed 7 bases at V and 0 bases at J, with 15 bases between. CDR3: CASIPVAGVNTEAFF. The CDR3 DNA reads TGTGCCAGTATCCCGGTAGCCGGGGTGAACACTGAAGCTTTCTTT.

V usage is TRBV10-1 and J usage is TRBJ1-1, with D possibly TRBD1 on 6 matching bases. Germline V CDR1 and CDR2: WNHNN, SYGVQD (reference sequence). The CDR3 covers 18 residues. Trimming took 3 bases from V and 0 from J, leaving 20 bases between them. The CDR3: CASSDRDRSAFMNTEAFF. CDR3 in DNA: TGCGCCAGCAGTGATCGTGACAGGAGTGCCTTTATGAACACTGAAGCTTTCTTT.

This chain links TRBV28 with TRBJ2-7, with TRBD2 as a possible D gene (6 bases). Germline V lookup: CDR1 MDHEN, CDR2 SYDVKM. CDR3 length: 15 residues. V was shortened by 2 bases and J by 1 base, with 12 bases between the two germline ends. CDR3 residues: CASSLGGTASYEQYF. DNA for the CDR3: TGTGCCAGCAGTTTAGGAGGGACCGCATCCTACGAGCAGTACTTC.

To note about this clone: Other DNA sequences within the sample encode an identical CDR3. V and J are TRBV5-4 and TRBJ2-3; TRBD2 matches at 7 bases. CDR3 length: 14 residues. V was clipped by 1 base and J by 4 bases; unmatched bases: 3. Germline V gene sequence: CDR1 SGHNT, CDR2 YYREEE (reference sequence). The CDR3 coding sequence is TGTGCCAGCAGCTTGCAGCGGGGTGCAGATACGCAGTATTTT. Encoded protein: CASSLQRGADTQYF. The variable domain in full, with the rest retrieved from reference TRBV5-4 and TRBJ2-3, is ETGVTQSPTHLIKTRGQQVTLRCSSQSGHNTVSWYQQALGQGPQFIFQYYREEENGRGNFPPRFSGLQFPNYSSELNVNALELDDSALYLCASSLQRGADTQYFGPGTRLTVL.

This clone was seen a handful of times. The chain has TRBV18 and TRBJ2-7; 8 bases are a match to TRBD1. The CDR3 totals 15 residues. The germline CDR1 and CDR2 sequences are KGHSH and LQKENI. V gave up 2 bases and J gave up 1 base; unmatched junction bases: 4. The CDR3 bases are TGTGCCAGCTCACCAGACCGGGACAGGTCCTACGAGCAGTACTTC. Translating gives CASSPDRDRSYEQYF.

Worth noting for this clone: Other nucleotide sequences in the sample specify the same CDR3. The chain employs TRBV5-1 and TRBJ1-2; 8 bases fit TRBD1. Per germline, CDR1 SGHRS and CDR2 YFSETQ. This CDR3 region has 14 residues. The trim removed 4 bases at V and 3 bases at J, leaving 5 bases unmatched. CDR3 region: CASSLGQGDYGYTF. CDR3 nucleotides: TGCGCCAGCAGCCTCGGACAGGGTGACTATGGCTACACCTTC.

This clone showed up just a few times. The genes are TRBV19 and TRBJ2-1; D call uncertain. V was trimmed by 0 bases and J by 7 bases, leaving 10 bases between them. This CDR3 is 14 amino acids long. Germline CDR1 is LNHDA and CDR2 is SQIVND (reference sequence). CDR3 loop: CASSIDASRNEQFF. Here the CDR3 DNA reads TGTGCCAGTAGTATAGATGCCTCTCGGAATGAGCAGTTCTTC.

The chain links TRBV5-6 to TRBJ1-2; 8 bases fit TRBD1. Germline-derived CDR1 and CDR2 are SGHDT and YYEEEE. This CDR3 spans 17 amino acids. The V and J ends lost 0 bases and 2 bases, in that order; junction bases with no gene match: 9. In DNA form, the CDR3 reads TGTGCCAGCAGCTTGGTGGCAGGGGGCGATAGGAACTATGGCTACACCTTC. This codes for CASSLVAGGDRNYGYTF.

In regard to this clone: Other nucleotide sequences in the sample specify the same CDR3. V and J are TRBV29-1 and TRBJ2-5, with TRBD2 as a possible D gene (5 bases). The germline V and J ends were trimmed by 4 bases and 4 bases, with 7 bases remaining between them. The CDR3 runs 11 residues. Germline loops: CDR1 SQVTM, CDR2 ANQGSEA. CDR3 DNA: TGCAGCGTTGGGGCGGGAGAGACCCAGTACTTC. It yields the protein CSVGAGETQYF.

This clone was detected only once. The V call is TRBV4-2, the J call TRBJ2-5; possibly TRBD1 or TRBD2 for D (6 bases each). The CDR3 runs 17 residues. Germline-derived CDR1 and CDR2 are LGHNA and YNFKEQ. V dropped 4 bases and J dropped 5 bases, with 23 bases sitting between them. CDR3 loop: CASSPHGGRGFVETQYF. The DNA for the CDR3 is TGTGCCAGCAGCCCCCACGGGGGCAGGGGATTTGTTGAGACCCAGTACTTC.

Notes on this clone: Distinct nucleotide sequences in the sample also encode this CDR3. The chain employs TRBV5-1 and TRBJ2-3, with TRBD1 matching 8 bases. Germline CDR1 reads SGHRS; CDR2 reads YFSETQ. There are 16 residues in the CDR3. V trimming: 0 bases; J trimming: 0 bases; junction bases outside the gene matches: 3. In DNA, the CDR3 is TGCGCCAGCAGCTTGGCCGGACAGGGAAGCACAGATACGCAGTATTTT. The encoded protein is CASSLAGQGSTDTQYF.

This clone occurred once. V gene TRBV11-3 combines with J gene TRBJ2-1; no definite D call. The length of the CDR3 is 13 residues. V lost 6 bases and J lost 6, with 12 bases in between. The germline V gene has CDR1 SGHNT and CDR2 YENEEA. The CDR3 coding sequence is TGTGCCAGCAGTTATTTTGGGTCCAATGAGCAGTTCTTC. This codes for CASSYFGSNEQFF.